Listed below are T cell receptor beta chains from one sample, sequenced in a study of blood T cell repertoires in COVID-19. Sequencing used immunoSEQ multiplex PCR; TCRdb keeps in-frame clones, though not all of them. The data hold around 300,000 clones, with roughly 89% observed a single time. Sequences were obtained from peripheral blood. All receptors come from a woman aged 40 to 55 who had recovered from COVID-19. Both conserved end residues are part of each CDR3. D genes are given only for firm matches. Clone sizes are given selectively: once, few, many, or a class where the clone is expanded.

J: TRBJ1-5
D: -
size: -
V: TRBV19
DNA: TGTGCCAGTAGTCCAGACACGTGGGGCAATCAGCCCCAGCATTTT
CDR3: CASSPDTWGNQPQHF

J: TRBJ2-5
D: TRBD1
size: -
V: TRBV2
DNA: TGTGCCAGCAGTGATTTGGGACAGGGGGCGCGCGGGAGGGCCCTACAAGAGACCCAGTACTTC
CDR3: CASSDLGQGARGRALQETQYF

J: TRBJ2-2
D: -
size: -
V: TRBV24-1
DNA: TGTGCCACCAGTGACCACAGGGTTGCCGGGGAGCTGTTTTTT
CDR3: CATSDHRVAGELFF

J: TRBJ2-7
D: TRBD2
size: -
V: TRBV5-4
DNA: TGTGCCAGCAGCTTAGAACTAGCGGGAGTCGAGCAGTACTTC
CDR3: CASSLELAGVEQYF

J: TRBJ2-2
D: -
size: once
V: TRBV6-1
DNA: TGTGCCAGCAGCCGCGGAGGATCCGGGGAGCTGTTTTTT
CDR3: CASSRGGSGELFF

J: TRBJ2-5
D: TRBD1
size: -
V: TRBV3-1/TRBV3-2
DNA: TGTGCCAGCAGCCTACAGGGGCAAGAGACCCAGTACTTC
CDR3: CASSLQGQETQYF

J: TRBJ1-1
D: TRBD1
size: -
V: TRBV4-2
DNA: TGTGCCAGCAGAAAGACAGGGGGAGCTGATGAAGCTTTCTTT
CDR3: CASRKTGGADEAFF

J: TRBJ2-7
D: TRBD2
size: -
V: TRBV14
DNA: TGTGCCAGCAGCCAAGTCGAGCGGGAGTTTGGGGAGCAGTACTTC
CDR3: CASSQVEREFGEQYF

J: TRBJ2-7
D: -
size: -
V: TRBV5-8
DNA: TGTGCCAGCAGCCTAGGGCCATTGAGGGACTACGAGCAGTACTTC
CDR3: CASSLGPLRDYEQYF

J: TRBJ2-7
D: TRBD2
size: -
V: TRBV18
DNA: TGTGCCAGCTCACCCGGGACTAATGAGCAGTACTTC
CDR3: CASSPGTNEQYF

J: TRBJ2-7
D: TRBD1
size: -
V: TRBV5-6
DNA: TGTGCCAGCAGCGGACACTACGGGACAGGGGACTACGAGCAGTACTTC
CDR3: CASSGHYGTGDYEQYF

J: TRBJ2-2
D: TRBD1
size: -
V: TRBV27
DNA: TGTGCCAGCACCCCCGCCCCCTCAATGACAGGGTCCGGGGAGCTGTTTTTT
CDR3: CASTPAPSMTGSGELFF

J: TRBJ2-1
D: -
size: -
V: TRBV21-1
DNA: TGTGCCAGCAGCAAAGCGGACGGGACACTTTCCCTCCGGGAGCAGTTCTTC
CDR3: CASSKADGTLSLREQFF

J: TRBJ2-1
D: TRBD2
size: -
V: TRBV29-1
DNA: TGCAGCGTTGCGAACGGGAGGGCCGGGCATGAGCAGTTCTTC
CDR3: CSVANGRAGHEQFF

J: TRBJ1-2
D: -
size: once
V: TRBV7-2
DNA: TGTGCCAGCAGCTCACCTAATGGGGGGGCCAACTATGGCTACACCTTC
CDR3: CASSSPNGGANYGYTF

J: TRBJ2-1
D: TRBD2
size: few
V: TRBV9
DNA: TGTGCCAGCAGCGCATTCTTAGGGACTAGCGGGATCGATGAGCAGTTCTTC
CDR3: CASSAFLGTSGIDEQFF

J: TRBJ2-1
D: -
size: -
V: TRBV27
DNA: TGTGCCAGCAGTTTTGCCGGGAGGACAGGGAGCAATGAGCAGTTCTTC
CDR3: CASSFAGRTGSNEQFF

J: TRBJ2-7
D: -
size: once
V: TRBV10-3
DNA: TGTGCCATCAGCCTAGGAGCGCCGTCCGAGCAGTACTTC
CDR3: CAISLGAPSEQYF